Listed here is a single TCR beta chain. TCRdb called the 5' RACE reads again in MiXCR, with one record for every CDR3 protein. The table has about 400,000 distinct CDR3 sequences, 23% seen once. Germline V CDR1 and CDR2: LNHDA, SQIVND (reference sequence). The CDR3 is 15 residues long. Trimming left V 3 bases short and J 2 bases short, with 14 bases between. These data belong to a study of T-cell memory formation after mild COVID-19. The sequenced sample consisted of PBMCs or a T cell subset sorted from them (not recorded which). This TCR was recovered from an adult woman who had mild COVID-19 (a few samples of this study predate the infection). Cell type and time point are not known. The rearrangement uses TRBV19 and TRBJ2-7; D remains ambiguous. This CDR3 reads CASSIHPDRAYEQYF. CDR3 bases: TGTGCCAGTAGTATCCATCCGGATCGGGCCTACGAGCAGTACTTC.